Shown below are 3 T cell receptor beta chains from a single sample sequenced in a study of blood T cell repertoires in COVID-19. TCRdb's table, derived via immunoSEQ multiplex PCR, lists solely in-frame clones and lacks some. The data show 200,000 or so clones, with about 80% seen just once and 3% to 3.5% held by the top ten. The sequenced material came from peripheral blood. The origin of the receptors is a woman aged 25 to 45 who had recovered from COVID-19.

This chain uses TRBV14 with TRBJ2-7; tentatively, D is TRBD1 (5 bases). CDR1 is SGHDN and CDR2 is FVKESK in the germline V gene. Deletions cut 3 bases from V and 2 bases from J, with 14 bases between. This CDR3 is 15 amino acids long. CDR3 DNA: TGTGCCAGCAGCCACGGAGACAGCTATCCCTACGAGCAGTACTTC. It yields the protein CASSHGDSYPYEQYF.

This clone was seen once. The chain joins TRBV19 to TRBJ2-2, with TRBD1 identical over 8 bases. Per the germline V gene, CDR1 is LNHDA and CDR2 is SQIVND (reference sequence). CDR3 length: 17 amino acids. Trimming took 6 bases from V and 2 from J; bases not matched to a gene: 11. DNA for the CDR3: TGTGCCAGTAGGAGAATCTTCAGGGGGCTCAACACCGGGGAGCTGTTTTTT. This sequence encodes CASRRIFRGLNTGELFF.

The chain has TRBV9 and TRBJ2-7; 8 nucleotides line up with TRBD1. The germline V gene encodes CDR1 SGDLS and CDR2 YYNGEE. After removal of 3 bases from V and 6 bases from J, the junction contained 5 bases not matched to a gene. This CDR3 region has 13 residues. CDR3 residues: CASSARTGSEQYF. Here the CDR3 DNA reads TGTGCCAGCAGCGCCCGGACAGGGAGCGAGCAGTACTTC.